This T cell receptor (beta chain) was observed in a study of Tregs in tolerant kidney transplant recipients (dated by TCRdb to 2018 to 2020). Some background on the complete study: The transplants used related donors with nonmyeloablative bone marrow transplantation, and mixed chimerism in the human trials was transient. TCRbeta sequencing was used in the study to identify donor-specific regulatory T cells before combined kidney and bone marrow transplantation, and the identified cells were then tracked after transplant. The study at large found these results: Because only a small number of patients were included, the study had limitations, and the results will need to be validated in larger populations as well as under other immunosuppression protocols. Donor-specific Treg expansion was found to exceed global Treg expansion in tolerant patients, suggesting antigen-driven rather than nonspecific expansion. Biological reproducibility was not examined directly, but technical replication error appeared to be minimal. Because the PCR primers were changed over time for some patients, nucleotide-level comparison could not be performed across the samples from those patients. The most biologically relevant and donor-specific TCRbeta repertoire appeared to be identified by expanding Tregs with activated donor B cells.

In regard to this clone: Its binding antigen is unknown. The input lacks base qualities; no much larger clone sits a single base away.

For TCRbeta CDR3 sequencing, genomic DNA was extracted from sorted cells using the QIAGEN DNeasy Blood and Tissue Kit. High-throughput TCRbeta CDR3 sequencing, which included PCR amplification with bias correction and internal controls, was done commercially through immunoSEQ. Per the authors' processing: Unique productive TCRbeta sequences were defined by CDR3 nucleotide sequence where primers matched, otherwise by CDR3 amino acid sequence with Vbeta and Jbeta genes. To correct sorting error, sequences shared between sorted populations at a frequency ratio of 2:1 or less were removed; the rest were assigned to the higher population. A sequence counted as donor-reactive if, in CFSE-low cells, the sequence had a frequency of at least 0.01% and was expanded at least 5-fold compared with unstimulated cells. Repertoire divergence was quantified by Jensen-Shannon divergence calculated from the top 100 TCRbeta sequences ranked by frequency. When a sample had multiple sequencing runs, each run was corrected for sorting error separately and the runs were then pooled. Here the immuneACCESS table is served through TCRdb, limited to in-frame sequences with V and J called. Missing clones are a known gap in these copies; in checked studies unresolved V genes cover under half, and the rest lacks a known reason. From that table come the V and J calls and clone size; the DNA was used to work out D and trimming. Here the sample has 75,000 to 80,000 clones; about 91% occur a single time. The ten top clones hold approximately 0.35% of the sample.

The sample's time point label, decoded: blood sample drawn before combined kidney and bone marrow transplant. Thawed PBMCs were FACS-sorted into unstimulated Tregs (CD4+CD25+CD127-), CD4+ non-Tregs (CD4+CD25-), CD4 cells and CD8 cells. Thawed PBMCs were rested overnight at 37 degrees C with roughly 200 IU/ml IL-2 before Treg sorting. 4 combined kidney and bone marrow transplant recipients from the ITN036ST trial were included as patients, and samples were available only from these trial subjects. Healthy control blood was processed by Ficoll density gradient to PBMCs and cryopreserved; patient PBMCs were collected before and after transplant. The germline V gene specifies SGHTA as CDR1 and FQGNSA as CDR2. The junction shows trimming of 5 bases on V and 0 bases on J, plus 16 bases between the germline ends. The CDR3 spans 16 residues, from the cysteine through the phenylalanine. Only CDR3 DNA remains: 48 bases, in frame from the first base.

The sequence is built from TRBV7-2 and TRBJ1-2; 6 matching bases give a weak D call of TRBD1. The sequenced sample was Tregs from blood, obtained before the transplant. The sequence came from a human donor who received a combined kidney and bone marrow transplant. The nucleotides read TGTGCCAGCAGCCCCCTGGGGGCCCAAGCTAACTATGGCTACACCTTC. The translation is CASSPLGAQANYGYTF.